This is a list of T cell receptor beta chains from one sample in a study of tumor-infiltrating lymphocytes in primary liver carcinoma. TCRdb processed the multiplex PCR reads anew with MiXCR; each CDR3 protein has one entry. Of around 330,000 distinct CDR3 sequences detected, 65% appear once; the ten largest clones hold roughly 9%. The sequenced sample was peripheral blood. The receptors stem from a man aged 35-49 years with primary liver carcinoma and hepatitis B virus infection. The conserved cysteine and the conserved F or W are not part of the CDR3 here. Some rows mark clone size as missing; the rest say once, few, many or name a class of expanded clone.

V	size	J	CDR3
TRBV5-4	-	TRBJ2-4	TSSLKGDRRNIQY
TRBV10-2	many	TRBJ1-5	ASSGRDSNQPQH
TRBV29-1	many	TRBJ2-1	SVDGTSGRAWEQF
TRBV12-3/TRBV12-4	-	TRBJ1-2	ASSLGGAVYGYT
TRBV5-1	-	TRBJ2-7	ASSPDRANYEQY
TRBV24-1	-	TRBJ2-1	ATSDLPRGPNWEQF
TRBV7-9	many	TRBJ2-3	ASSLERTIGATQY
TRBV4-2	many	TRBJ1-1	ASSQAGTRDTEAF
TRBV20-1	few	TRBJ2-1	SARDFRHEQF
TRBV7-9	-	TRBJ2-3	ASSPDPSTDTQY